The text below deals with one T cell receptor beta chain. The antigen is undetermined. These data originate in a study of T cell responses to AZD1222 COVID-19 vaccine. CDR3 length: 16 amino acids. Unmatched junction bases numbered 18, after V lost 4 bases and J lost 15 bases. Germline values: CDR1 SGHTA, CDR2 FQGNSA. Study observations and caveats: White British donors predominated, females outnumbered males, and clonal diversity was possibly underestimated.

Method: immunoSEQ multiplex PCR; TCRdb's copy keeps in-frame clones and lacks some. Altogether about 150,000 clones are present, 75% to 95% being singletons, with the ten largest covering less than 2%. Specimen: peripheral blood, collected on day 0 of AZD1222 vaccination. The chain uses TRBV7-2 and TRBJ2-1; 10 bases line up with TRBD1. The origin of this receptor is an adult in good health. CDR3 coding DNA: TGTGCCAGCAGCTCTACCGGGACAGGGGCACCGGGATCGTGGTTCTTC. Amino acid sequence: CASSSTGTGAPGSWFF.